This entry concerns a single TCR beta chain. Its antigen is not known. Primers included in the PCR were 60 Vbeta and 13 Jbeta primers. Libraries were prepared by immunoSEQ multiplex PCR; TCRdb keeps only in-frame clonotypes and omits some of them. The sample shows some 150,000 clones, more than 60% of them seen only once. This specimen belongs to a study of cytomegalovirus exposure and HLA in healthy donors. Each of the donors was a healthy bone marrow donor. Regarding the study as a whole: In a later analysis, 17,000 or so TCR beta sequences were associated with HLA alleles at 0.05 false discovery rate. As a later analysis showed, a missense DCLRE1C variant was linked to trimming of TCR beta V- and J-genes. As confirmed in vitro, a few CMV-associated chains were specific for CMV antigens.

Specimen: PBMCs. The clonotype originates from a man aged 40-55 years in good health and CMV-seronegative.

The CDR3 nucleotides are TGTGCCAGCAGCTTAGGGGGGGGGTGGACCTACGAGCAGTACTTC. Its translation: CASSLGGGWTYEQYF. V and J are TRBV13 and TRBJ2-7; 7 bases line up with TRBD2. Germline V gene sequence: CDR1 PRHDT, CDR2 FYEKMQ (reference sequence). J lost 2 bases, V lost 0 bases, and 4 bases had no gene match. The CDR3 has 15 amino acids.